Listed below are T cell receptor beta chains from one sample, sequenced in a study of immune evolution from preneoplasia to lung adenocarcinoma. Repertoires were generated with immunoSEQ multiplex PCR, while TCRdb's copy carries only in-frame clones and drops some. The sample includes 3,500 to 4,500 clones, about 82% of them seen just once. The sample consisted of FFPE adjacent normal lung tissue. The receptors were gathered from a person aged 60-79 years with lung adenocarcinoma. Each CDR3 is given with its conserved first and last residue. D genes are given only for firm matches. Clone size appears in some rows only: once, few, many, or a class for an expanded clone.

d_gene | j_gene | v_gene | abundance | CDR3aa | CDR3nt
- | TRBJ2-5 | TRBV5-1 | - | CASSLDVGGGETQYF | TGCGCCAGCAGCTTGGATGTTGGGGGCGGAGAGACCCAGTACTTC
TRBD1 | TRBJ2-2 | TRBV19 | - | CATTPGQGAGELFF | TGTGCCACCACCCCGGGACAGGGAGCGGGGGAGCTGTTTTTT
- | TRBJ1-3 | TRBV4-3 | - | CASSQVPMISGNTIYF | TGCGCCAGCAGCCAAGTGCCTATGATCTCTGGAAACACCATATATTTT
TRBD2 | TRBJ2-5 | TRBV5-1 | - | CASSPGGGSWETQYF | TGCGCCAGCAGCCCCGGTGGCGGGAGCTGGGAGACCCAGTACTTC
- | TRBJ1-1 | TRBV5-1 | - | CASSPGGGANTEAFF | TGCGCCAGCAGCCCGGGGGGGGGCGCGAACACTGAAGCTTTCTTT
- | TRBJ2-6 | TRBV4-1 | - | CASSRGGAGANVLTF | TGCGCCAGCAGCCGCGGCGGAGCTGGGGCCAACGTCCTGACTTTC
TRBD2 | TRBJ2-1 | TRBV5-4 | - | CASSSSGPVYNEQFF | TGTGCCAGCAGCAGTAGCGGGCCAGTCTACAATGAGCAGTTCTTC
- | TRBJ1-2 | TRBV30 | - | CACTMGTGGYTF | TGTGCCTGTACGATGGGGACGGGAGGCTACACCTTC
- | TRBJ1-4 | TRBV15 | - | CATRRGAGVEKLFF | TGTGCCACGAGGAGGGGGGCGGGGGTTGAAAAACTGTTTTTT
- | TRBJ2-3 | TRBV6-6 | - | CATKDSTSTDTQYF | TGTGCCACCAAGGACTCAACTAGCACAGATACGCAGTATTTT
- | TRBJ2-7 | TRBV5-6 | - | CASSVSGSTFEQYF | TGTGCCAGCAGCGTTTCGGGGTCCACTTTCGAGCAGTACTTC
- | TRBJ2-7 | TRBV5-1 | - | CASNPPDSYGRRYF | TGCGCCAGCAACCCCCCGGACTCCTATGGCCGCAGGTACTTC
TRBD2 | TRBJ2-3 | TRBV2 | - | CASSREGSTDTQYF | TGTGCCAGCAGTCGGGAGGGAAGCACAGATACGCAGTATTTT
TRBD1 | TRBJ1-4 | TRBV19 | - | CASSPDRDREKLFF | TGTGCCAGTAGCCCCGACAGGGATCGCGAAAAACTGTTTTTT
TRBD2 | TRBJ2-1 | TRBV30 | - | CAWRGGSDSYNEQFF | TGTGCCTGGAGGGGCGGGAGTGACTCCTACAATGAGCAGTTCTTC
- | TRBJ1-1 | TRBV5-1 | - | CASSRDRGAAIDAFF | TGCGCCAGCAGCCGTGATCGGGGGGCAGCTATTGATGCTTTCTTT
- | TRBJ1-5 | TRBV7-9 | - | CASSYPNQPQHF | TGTGCCAGCAGCTACCCGAATCAGCCCCAGCATTTT
TRBD2 | TRBJ2-7 | TRBV6-1 | - | CASSGASGRDSYEQYF | TGTGCCAGCAGTGGAGCTAGCGGGAGGGACTCCTACGAGCAGTACTTC
- | TRBJ2-2 | TRBV28 | - | CASRGPRSGGELFF | TGTGCCAGCAGAGGGCCCAGGAGCGGGGGGGAGCTGTTTTTT
- | TRBJ1-3 | TRBV30 | - | CAWKRGIENTIYF | TGTGCCTGGAAACGGGGTATCGAAAACACCATATATTTT
- | TRBJ2-2 | TRBV7-3 | - | CASSPSPSWWSTGELFF | TGTGCCAGCAGCCCCTCCCCCAGCTGGTGGAGCACCGGGGAGCTGTTTTTT
- | TRBJ1-3 | TRBV9 | - | CASRGPFSTGNTIYF | TGTGCCAGCAGGGGACCCTTCTCCACTGGAAACACCATATATTTT
- | TRBJ2-1 | TRBV6-1 | - | CASSESAEYNEQFF | TGTGCCAGCAGTGAAAGCGCCGAATACAATGAGCAGTTCTTC
- | TRBJ2-1 | TRBV5-4 | - | CASSSSFEQFF | TGTGCCAGCAGCTCTAGCTTTGAGCAGTTCTTC
TRBD2 | TRBJ2-1 | TRBV7-8 | few | CASSPGLAGEGYNEQFF | TGTGCCAGCAGCCCAGGACTAGCGGGAGAGGGTTACAATGAGCAGTTCTTC
TRBD2 | TRBJ2-3 | TRBV6-5 | - | CASSSGGSTDTQYF | TGTGCCAGCAGCTCGGGGGGGAGCACAGATACGCAGTATTTT
TRBD1 | TRBJ1-2 | TRBV6-5 | - | CASRGTGGKYGYTF | TGTGCCAGCAGGGGGACAGGGGGAAAATATGGCTACACCTTC
- | TRBJ2-1 | TRBV28 | - | CASTTDSYNEQFF | TGTGCCAGCACCACGGACAGTTACAATGAGCAGTTCTTC
- | TRBJ1-1 | TRBV2 | - | CACALGQTNTEAFF | TGTGCCTGCGCCTTAGGACAGACTAACACTGAAGCTTTCTTT
TRBD2 | TRBJ2-2 | TRBV14 | - | CASSQYGGLAGRLTGELFF | TGTGCCAGCAGCCAATACGGGGGACTAGCCGGTAGGCTAACCGGGGAGCTGTTTTTT
- | TRBJ2-2 | TRBV2 | - | CASITTLPGELFF | TGTGCCAGCATCACTACCCTCCCCGGGGAGCTGTTTTTT
- | TRBJ1-1 | TRBV5-4 | - | CASSLDWAGNTEAFF | TGTGCCAGCAGTTTGGATTGGGCGGGTAACACTGAAGCTTTCTTT
- | TRBJ1-3 | TRBV6-6 | - | CASSYSEGGGNTIYF | TGTGCCAGCAGTTACTCGGAGGGGGGTGGAAACACCATATATTTT
- | TRBJ1-3 | TRBV6-6 | once | CASSYSEGSGNTIYF | TGTGCCAGCAGTTACTCCGAGGGGTCTGGAAACACCATATATTTT
- | TRBJ1-2 | TRBV18 | - | CASSPNSAYGYTF | TGTGCCAGCTCACCTAATTCTGCCTATGGCTACACCTTC
TRBD1 | TRBJ2-3 | TRBV7-3 | - | CASSLRGTGDTQYF | TGTGCCAGCAGCTTAAGGGGGACAGGAGATACGCAGTATTTT
TRBD1 | TRBJ2-6 | TRBV19 | - | CASCVVGQGVGGANVLTF | TGTGCCAGTTGCGTCGTCGGACAGGGGGTTGGTGGGGCCAACGTCCTGACTTTC
- | TRBJ1-4 | TRBV7-2 | - | CASSPGQLEEKLFF | TGTGCCAGCAGTCCAGGACAGCTAGAGGAAAAACTGTTTTTT
- | TRBJ2-3 | TRBV10-3 | - | CAISDGTRSTDTQYF | TGTGCCATCAGTGACGGAACTAGAAGCACAGATACGCAGTATTTT
TRBD2 | TRBJ2-7 | TRBV29-1 | - | CSVALTGGIEQYF | TGCAGCGTCGCTTTAACGGGGGGAATTGAGCAGTACTTC
- | TRBJ1-5 | TRBV15 | - | CATSRDQNANQPQHF | TGTGCCACCAGCAGAGATCAAAATGCTAATCAGCCCCAGCATTTT